Included here is one T cell receptor beta chain sequence, with context. The antigen it binds to is not known. No base quality information exists; no much larger clone differs at one position. This entry belongs to a study of control samples from healthy donors and cancer patients (dated by TCRdb to the early 2020s). The library relied on the immunoSEQ multiplex PCR assay. This is the immuneACCESS table as TCRdb keeps it, with only in-frame sequences that have V and J called. A part of the clones is gone; compared with another copy, unresolved V genes explain less than half, and the rest is unexplained. The sample table lists around 80,000 clones, around 93% of them with a count of one. The ten largest clones add up to over 2.5% of the sample. The source material was blood. The sequence derives from a woman between 25 and 40 years old in good health.

The CDR3 is CASSYSKGNMNTEAFF. In nucleotides, the sequence is TGTGCCAGCAGTTACTCAAAAGGGAATATGAACACTGAAGCTTTCTTT. The rearrangement joined TRBV6-6 to TRBJ1-1; the D gene is not confidently resolved. A distance of 11 bases separates the germline ends of V and J, which lose 0 bases and 0 bases respectively. Reading from cysteine to phenylalanine, the CDR3 counts 16 amino acids. Just the 48-base CDR3 DNA is kept, in frame starting at base 1. According to the germline V gene (reference sequence), CDR1 reads MNHNY and CDR2 reads SVGAGI.